The 14 T cell receptor beta chains reported below all come from one sample, sequenced in a study of CXCR3-negative and CXCR3-positive naive CD8 T cells. 5' RACE that incorporated UMI labels was used to prepare the TRB cDNA libraries. TCRdb re-called the 5' RACE reads and shows each CDR3 protein once, DNA omitted. This table holds under 85,000 distinct CDR3 sequences. The specimen sequenced was naive CXCR3- CD8+ T cells from blood. The subset: CD45RO-CCR7+CD27+CD95- naive CD8+ T cells lacking CXCR3 (TNR3-). The receptor source for this set is a human donor in good health. Some clones in this sample may be carry-over from other donors' samples.

The rearrangement uses TRBV7-9 and TRBJ2-2; the D gene TCRdb calls, TRBD1, cannot be checked with no DNA. The CDR3 runs to 17 residues. CDR1 is SEHNR and CDR2 is FQNEAQ in the germline V gene (reference sequence). This CDR3 is CASSFGPRGVNTGELFF.

The chain has TRBV9 and TRBJ2-7; TCRdb selects TRBD1, and the lack of DNA leaves this call unchecked. The CDR3 length is 15 residues. Germline lookup yields CDR1 SGDLS and CDR2 YYNGEE. The CDR3 reads CASSPTLGASYEQYF.

The chain couples TRBV2 to TRBJ2-5. The germline gives CDR1 SNHLY, CDR2 FYNNEI. The CDR3 runs to 14 residues. CDR3 residues: CASSTRRVQETQYF.

The chain carries TRBV12-3 or TRBV12-4 and TRBJ2-3; no DNA is available, so the TRBD2 call from TCRdb remains unchecked. The CDR3 loop spans 14 amino acids. CDR3 sequence reads: CASSLGLSTDTQYF.

The V gene is TRBV9, the J gene TRBJ1-2; checking the TCRdb D call of TRBD1 is not possible without DNA. CDR1 and CDR2 from the germline V gene are SGDLS and YYNGEE. This CDR3 region has 14 residues. The CDR3 loop is CASSLEGVAYGYTF.

The V gene is TRBV7-9, the J gene TRBJ1-1. Germline V gene lookup returns CDR1 SEHNR and CDR2 FQNEAQ (reference sequence). This CDR3 region has 13 residues. The CDR3 sequence: CASSFEPGIEAFF. Based on the CDR3 plus reference TRBV7-9 and TRBJ1-1, the full variable domain is DTGVSQNPRHKITKRGQNVTFRCDPISEHNRLYWYRQTLGQGPEFLTYFQNEAQLEKSRLLSDRFSAERPKGSFSTLEIQRTEQGDSAMYLCASSFEPGIEAFFGQGTRLTVV.

The chain has TRBV20-1 and TRBJ1-1. Per germline, CDR1 DFQATT and CDR2 SNEGSKA (reference sequence). The CDR3 is 13 residues long. CDR3 sequence reads: CSARDLGHTEAFF.

The chain is built from TRBV7-6 and TRBJ2-1; with no DNA, the TCRdb D assignment of TRBD1 cannot be verified. Germline assignment: CDR1 SGHVS and CDR2 FNYEAQ. CDR3 length equals 16 residues. The CDR3 loop is CASSLAGTGLSNEQFF.

The chain links TRBV14 to TRBJ2-5; with no DNA, the TCRdb D assignment of TRBD1 cannot be verified. The germline V gene encodes CDR1 SGHDN and CDR2 FVKESK. The CDR3 is 16 amino acids. CDR3 region: CASSQDLRQGQETQYF.

This chain joins TRBV11-2 and TRBJ2-3; without DNA, the TCRdb call of TRBD1 cannot be checked. The CDR3 spans 17 residues. Looked up from germline, CDR1 is SGHAT and CDR2 is FQNNGV. CDR3 protein: CAGSFPDRGRLTDTQYF.

This chain joins TRBV5-1 and TRBJ2-4; TCRdb picks TRBD1, but there is no DNA to check that call. This CDR3 is 13 amino acids long. The germline gives CDR1 SGHRS, CDR2 YFSETQ. The CDR3 spells CASSLGPAGQKYF. Looking up the rest from reference TRBV5-1 and TRBJ2-4 gives the full variable domain: KAGVTQTPRYLIKTRGQQVTLSCSPISGHRSVSWYQQTPGQGLQFLFEYFSETQRNKGNFPGRFSGRQFSNSRSEMNVSTLELGDSALYLCASSLGPAGQKYFGAGTRLSVL.

The rearrangement links TRBV9 to TRBJ2-1; the D gene TCRdb calls, TRBD2, cannot be checked with no DNA. Germline V CDR1 and CDR2: SGDLS, YYNGEE. The CDR3 runs 14 residues. CDR3 sequence reads: CASSVDGSVYEQFF. The full variable domain, its missing parts supplied by reference TRBV9 and TRBJ2-1, is DSGVTQTPKHLITATGQRVTLRCSPRSGDLSVYWYQQSLDQGLQFLIQYYNGEERAKGNILERFSAQQFPDLHSELNLSSLELGDSALYFCASSVDGSVYEQFFGPGTRLTVL.

The rearrangement uses TRBV12-3 or TRBV12-4 and TRBJ1-1. The CDR3 is made up of 14 amino acids. This CDR3 is CASSTSAGGTEAFF.

The gene calls are TRBV12-3 or TRBV12-4 and TRBJ2-7. CDR3 size: 12 residues. CDR3 sequence reads: CASSLAPHEQYF.